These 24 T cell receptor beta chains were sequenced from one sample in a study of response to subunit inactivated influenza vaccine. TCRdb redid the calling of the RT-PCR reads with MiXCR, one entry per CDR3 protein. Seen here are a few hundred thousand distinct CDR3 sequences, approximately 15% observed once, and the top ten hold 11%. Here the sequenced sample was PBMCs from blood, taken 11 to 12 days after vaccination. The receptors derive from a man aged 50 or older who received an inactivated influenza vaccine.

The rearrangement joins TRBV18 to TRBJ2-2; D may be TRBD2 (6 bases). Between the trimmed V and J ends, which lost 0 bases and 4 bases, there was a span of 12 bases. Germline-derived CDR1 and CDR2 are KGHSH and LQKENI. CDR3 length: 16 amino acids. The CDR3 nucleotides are TGTGCCAGCTCACCACCGTCTAGGGGAGGCACCGGGGAGCTGTTTTTT. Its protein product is CASSPPSRGGTGELFF.

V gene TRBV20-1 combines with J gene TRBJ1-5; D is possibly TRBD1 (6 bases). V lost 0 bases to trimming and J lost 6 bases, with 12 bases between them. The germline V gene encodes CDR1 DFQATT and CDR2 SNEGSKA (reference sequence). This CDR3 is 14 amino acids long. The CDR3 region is CSARDTGPRQPQHF. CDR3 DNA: TGCAGTGCTAGAGATACAGGGCCCCGTCAGCCCCAGCATTTT.

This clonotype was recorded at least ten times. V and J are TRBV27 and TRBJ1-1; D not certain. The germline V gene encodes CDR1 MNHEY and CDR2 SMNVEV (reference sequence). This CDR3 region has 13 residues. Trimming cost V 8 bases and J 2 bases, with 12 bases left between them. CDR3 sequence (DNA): TGTGCCAGCTCCGGCCGAATTAACACTGAAGCTTTCTTT. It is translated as CASSGRINTEAFF.

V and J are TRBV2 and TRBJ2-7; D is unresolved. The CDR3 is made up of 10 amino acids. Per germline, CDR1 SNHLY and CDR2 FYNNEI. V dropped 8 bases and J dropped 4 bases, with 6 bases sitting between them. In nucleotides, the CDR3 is TGTGCCAGCGGCCTTTACGAGCAGTACTTC. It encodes CASGLYEQYF.

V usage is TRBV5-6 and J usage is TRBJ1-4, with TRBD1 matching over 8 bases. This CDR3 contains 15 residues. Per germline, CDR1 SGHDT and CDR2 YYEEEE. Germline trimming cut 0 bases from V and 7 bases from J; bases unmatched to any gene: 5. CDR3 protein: CASSLEGQEGEKLFF. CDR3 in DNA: TGTGCCAGCAGCTTGGAGGGACAGGAGGGTGAAAAACTGTTTTTT.

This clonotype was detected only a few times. CDR3 protein: CASRSEGVLNQPQHF. The CDR3 nucleotides are TGTGCCAGCAGGTCGGAAGGGGTCCTAAATCAGCCCCAGCATTTT. This sequence joins TRBV5-8 and TRBJ1-5; D possibly corresponds to TRBD1 (5 bases). V was pared by 5 bases and J by 4 bases, with 16 bases between. CDR1 is SGHTS and CDR2 is YDEGEE in the germline V gene. The CDR3 spans 15 residues. The complete variable domain, with remaining parts taken from reference TRBV5-8 and TRBJ1-5, reads EAGVTQSPTHLIKTRGQQATLRCSPISGHTSVYWYQQALGLGLQFLLWYDEGEERNRGNFPPRFSGRQFPNYSSELNVNALELEDSALYLCASRSEGVLNQPQHFGDGTRLSIL.

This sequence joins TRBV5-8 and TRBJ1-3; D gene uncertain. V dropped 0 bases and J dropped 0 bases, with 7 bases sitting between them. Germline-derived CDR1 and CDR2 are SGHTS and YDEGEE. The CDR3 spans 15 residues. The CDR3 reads CASSLAPSSGNTIYF. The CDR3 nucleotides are TGTGCCAGCAGCTTGGCCCCAAGCTCTGGAAACACCATATATTTT.

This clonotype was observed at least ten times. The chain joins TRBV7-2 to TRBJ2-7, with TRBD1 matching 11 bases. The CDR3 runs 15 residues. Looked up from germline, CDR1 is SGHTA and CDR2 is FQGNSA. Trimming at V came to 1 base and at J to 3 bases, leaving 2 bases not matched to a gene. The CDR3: CASSLVGQGGYEQYF. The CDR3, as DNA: TGTGCCAGCAGCTTAGTGGGACAGGGGGGCTACGAGCAGTACTTC.

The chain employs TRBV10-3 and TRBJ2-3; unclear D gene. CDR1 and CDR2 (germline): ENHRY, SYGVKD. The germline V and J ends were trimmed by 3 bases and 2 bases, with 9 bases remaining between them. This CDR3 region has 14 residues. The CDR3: CAISDGSFTDTQYF. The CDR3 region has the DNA TGTGCCATCAGTGACGGCTCCTTCACAGATACGCAGTATTTT.

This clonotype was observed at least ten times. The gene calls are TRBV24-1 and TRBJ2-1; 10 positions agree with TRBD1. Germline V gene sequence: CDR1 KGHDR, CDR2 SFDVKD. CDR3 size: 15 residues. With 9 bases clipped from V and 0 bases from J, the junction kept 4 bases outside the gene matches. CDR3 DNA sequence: TGTGCCACCCGAGGACAGGGGGACTCCTACAATGAGCAGTTCTTC. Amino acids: CATRGQGDSYNEQFF.

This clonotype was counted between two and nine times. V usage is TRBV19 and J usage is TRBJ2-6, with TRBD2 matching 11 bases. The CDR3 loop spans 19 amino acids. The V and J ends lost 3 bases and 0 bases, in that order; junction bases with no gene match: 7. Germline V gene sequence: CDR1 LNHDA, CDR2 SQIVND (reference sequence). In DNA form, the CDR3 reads TGTGCCAGTAGTATTCAGGGACTAGCGGACTACTCTGGGGCCAACGTCCTGACTTTC. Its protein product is CASSIQGLADYSGANVLTF.

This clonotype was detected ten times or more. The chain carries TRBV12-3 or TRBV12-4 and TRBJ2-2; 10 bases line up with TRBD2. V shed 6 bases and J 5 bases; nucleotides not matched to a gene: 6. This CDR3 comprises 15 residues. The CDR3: CASSLRLAGTGELFF. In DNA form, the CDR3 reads TGTGCCAGCAGCTTAAGACTAGCGGGTACCGGGGAGCTGTTTTTT.

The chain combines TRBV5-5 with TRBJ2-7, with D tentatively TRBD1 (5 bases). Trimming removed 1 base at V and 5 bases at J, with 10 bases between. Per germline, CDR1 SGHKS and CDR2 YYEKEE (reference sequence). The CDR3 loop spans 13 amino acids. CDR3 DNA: TGTGCCAGCAGCTTGTCCGGCAGGGACGAGCAGTACTTC. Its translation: CASSLSGRDEQYF. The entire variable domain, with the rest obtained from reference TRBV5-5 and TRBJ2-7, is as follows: DAGVTQSPTHLIKTRGQQVTLRCSPISGHKSVSWYQQVLGQGPQFIFQYYEKEERGRGNFPDRFSARQFPNYSSELNVNALLLGDSALYLCASSLSGRDEQYFGPGTRLTVT.

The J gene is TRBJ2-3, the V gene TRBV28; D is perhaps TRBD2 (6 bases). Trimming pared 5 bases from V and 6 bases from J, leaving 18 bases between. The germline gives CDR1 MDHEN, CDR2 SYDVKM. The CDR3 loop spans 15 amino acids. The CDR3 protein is CASSNGGPAGDTQYF. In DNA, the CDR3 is TGTGCCAGCAGTAATGGGGGACCAGCGGGCGATACGCAGTATTTT.

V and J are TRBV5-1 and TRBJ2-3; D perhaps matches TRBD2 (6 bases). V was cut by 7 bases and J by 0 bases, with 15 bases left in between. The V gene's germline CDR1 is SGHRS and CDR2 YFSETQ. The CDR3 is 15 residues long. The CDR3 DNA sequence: TGCGCCAGCTGTTTGGGGGGAACTAGCACAGATACGCAGTATTTT. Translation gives CASCLGGTSTDTQYF.

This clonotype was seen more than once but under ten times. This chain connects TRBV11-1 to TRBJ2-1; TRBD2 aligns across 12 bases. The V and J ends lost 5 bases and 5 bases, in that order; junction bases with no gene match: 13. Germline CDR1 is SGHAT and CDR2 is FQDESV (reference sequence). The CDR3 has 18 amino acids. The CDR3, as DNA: TGTGCCAGCAGCCATACCTGGACTAGCGGGACAGGGGACAATGAGCAGTTCTTC. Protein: CASSHTWTSGTGDNEQFF.

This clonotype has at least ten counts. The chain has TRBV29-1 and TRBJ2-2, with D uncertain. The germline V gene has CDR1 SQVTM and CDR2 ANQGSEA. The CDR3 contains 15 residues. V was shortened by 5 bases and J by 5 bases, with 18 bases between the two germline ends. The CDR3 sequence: CSVRASHRRTGELFF. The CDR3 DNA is TGCAGCGTTCGGGCGAGCCACCGGAGAACCGGGGAGCTGTTTTTT.

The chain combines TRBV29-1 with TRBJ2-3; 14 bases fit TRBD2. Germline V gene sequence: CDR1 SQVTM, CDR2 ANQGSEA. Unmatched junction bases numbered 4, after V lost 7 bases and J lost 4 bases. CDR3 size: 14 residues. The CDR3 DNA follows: TGCAGCGGGAGACTAGCGGGAGGGCCAGATACGCAGTATTTT. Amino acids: CSGRLAGGPDTQYF.

CDR3 nucleotide sequence: TGCGCCAGCAGCCAATTCGGGGCAGGGTTCGAGCAGTACTTC. It codes for CASSQFGAGFEQYF. The chain recombines TRBV5-1 with TRBJ2-7, with D perhaps given as TRBD1 or TRBD2 (5 bases each). V was cut by 4 bases and J by 6 bases, with 17 bases left in between. Per the germline V gene, CDR1 is SGHRS and CDR2 is YFSETQ. CDR3 length: 14 residues.

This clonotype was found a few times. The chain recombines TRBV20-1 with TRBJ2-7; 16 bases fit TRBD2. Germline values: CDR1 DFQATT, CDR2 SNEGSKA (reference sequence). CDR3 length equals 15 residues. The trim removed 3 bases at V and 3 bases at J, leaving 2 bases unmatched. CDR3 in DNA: TGCAGTGCTAGTGGGACTAGCGGGGGGGGCTACGAGCAGTACTTC. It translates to CSASGTSGGGYEQYF.

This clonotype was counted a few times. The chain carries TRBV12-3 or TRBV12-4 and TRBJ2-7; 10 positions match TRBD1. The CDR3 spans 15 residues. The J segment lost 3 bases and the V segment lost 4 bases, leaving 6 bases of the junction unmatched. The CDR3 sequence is CASSSPGQGNYEQYF. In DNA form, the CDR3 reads TGTGCCAGCAGTTCACCGGGACAGGGGAACTACGAGCAGTACTTC.

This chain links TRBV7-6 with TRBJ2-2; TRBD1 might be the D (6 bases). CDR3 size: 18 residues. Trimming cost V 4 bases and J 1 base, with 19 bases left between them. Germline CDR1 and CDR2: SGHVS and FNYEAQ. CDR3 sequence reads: CASSYSEFRTVNTGELFF. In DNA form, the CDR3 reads TGTGCCAGCAGCTATAGTGAGTTCCGGACAGTGAACACCGGGGAGCTGTTTTTT.

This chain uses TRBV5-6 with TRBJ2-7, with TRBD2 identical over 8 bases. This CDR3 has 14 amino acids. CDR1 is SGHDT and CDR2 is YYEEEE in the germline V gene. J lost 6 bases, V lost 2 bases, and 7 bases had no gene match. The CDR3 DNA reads TGTGCCAGCAGCTTCGACTTGGCGGGGGGCGAGCAGTACTTC. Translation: CASSFDLAGGEQYF.

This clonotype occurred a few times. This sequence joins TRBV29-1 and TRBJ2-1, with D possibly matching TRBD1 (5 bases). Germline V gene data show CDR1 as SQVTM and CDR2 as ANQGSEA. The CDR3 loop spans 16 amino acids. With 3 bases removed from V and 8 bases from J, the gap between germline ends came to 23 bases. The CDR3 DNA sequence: TGCAGCGTTGATAGAGAAAGTTCAGGGTTCATGGATGAGCAGTTCTTC. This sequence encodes CSVDRESSGFMDEQFF.